The clone carrying this T cell receptor (beta chain) was seen a few times. Antigen: not known. This sample stems from a study of molecular identifiers for immune sequencing clone quantification. Study-wide results and limits: For effector cells, clones above 20 RNA copies held over 98% of molecules; for naive cells, under 1%.

The CDR3 runs to 13 residues. Unmatched junction bases numbered 6, after V lost 8 bases and J lost 6 bases. CDR1 and CDR2 (germline): LGHDT, YNNKEL (reference sequence). TCRdb re-called the PCR reads through MiXCR, storing one row per CDR3 protein. Among a few hundred thousand distinct CDR3 sequences, about 23% were seen once, and the ten largest hold 0.74%. This chain uses TRBV3-1 with TRBJ2-7; 11 nucleotides align to TRBD1. The TCR originated in a human donor in good health. Some libraries in this study had Jurkat cell RNA spiked in. The sample comprised naive CD8+ T cells from blood, with Jurkat cell RNA spiked in. This sample's subset: FACS-sorted CD8+CD4-CCR7+CD45RA+ naive T cells. The CDR3 DNA follows: TGTGCCAGCCAGCCCGGGACAGGGGGCGAGCAGTACTTC. Protein: CASQPGTGGEQYF.